This TCR beta chain was sequenced during a study of regulatory T cells in long-lasting Graves disease. Whole-study results and caveats: Persistent Graves' patients showed a TCR diversity that was lower than that of newly diagnosed ones. In persistent patients, shared public clonotypes (under 3,000) outnumbered those in new patients (around 1,000). Having only a small sample size may have limited accuracy.

J was trimmed by 3 bases and V by 3 bases; bases with no gene match: 1. CDR1 is LGHDT and CDR2 is YNNKEL in the germline V gene (reference sequence). This CDR3 has 15 amino acids. Construction of the TCR beta libraries employed iRepertoire HTBI primers in conjunction with Arm-PCR of CDR3 regions. Authors' analysis steps: Sample data revealed fewer than 70 TRBV and 14 TRBJ segments. Using its own MiXCR run on the multiplex PCR reads, TCRdb lists one record per CDR3 protein. TCRdb, rather than the study authors, made the V and J calls. The sample yields 350,000 to 450,000 distinct CDR3 sequences, about 21% seen once. Stated time point: persistent/refractory GD, antithyroid drugs over 5 years with positive TRAb. After RNA was extracted from PBMCs, the TCR library was made from it. This clonotype came up a few times. Antigen: not known.

The sequencing used peripheral blood mononuclear cells (PBMCs), collected when the disease was refractory, from a patient treated with antithyroid drugs. The chain couples TRBV3-1 to TRBJ2-1, with 11 bases fitting TRBD2. The receptor was isolated from a female donor with Graves disease. CDR3 in amino acids: CASSHGLAGYNEQFF. As DNA, the CDR3 is TGTGCCAGCAGCCACGGACTAGCGGGCTACAATGAGCAGTTCTTC.